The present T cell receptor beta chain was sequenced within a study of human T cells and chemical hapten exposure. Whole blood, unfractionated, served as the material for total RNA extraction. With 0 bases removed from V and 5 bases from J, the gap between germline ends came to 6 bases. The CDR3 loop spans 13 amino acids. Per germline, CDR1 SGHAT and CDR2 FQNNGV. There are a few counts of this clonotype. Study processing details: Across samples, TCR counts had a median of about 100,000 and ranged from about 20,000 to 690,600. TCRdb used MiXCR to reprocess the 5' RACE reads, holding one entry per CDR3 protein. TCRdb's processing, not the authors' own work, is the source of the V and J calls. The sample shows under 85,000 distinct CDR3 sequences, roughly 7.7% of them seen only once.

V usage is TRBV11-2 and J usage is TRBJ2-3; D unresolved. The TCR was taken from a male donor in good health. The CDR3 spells CASSLEAVDTQYF. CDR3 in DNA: TGTGCCAGCAGCTTAGAAGCAGTAGATACGCAGTATTTT.